This T cell receptor beta chain was captured by sequencing in a study of T cell changes during pregnancy in multiple sclerosis. Method: immunoSEQ multiplex PCR; TCRdb's copy keeps in-frame clones and lacks some. This sample has some 60,000 clones, with around 93% found just once. Sequenced here: peripheral blood, sampled in the second trimester of pregnancy. The receptor comes from a female donor in good health, enrolled as a control in a pregnancy study.

The DNA for the CDR3 is TGTGCCAGCAGTTTGGGGACAGGGGGAAAACTGTTTTTT. This translates into CASSLGTGGKLFF. This chain links TRBV28 with TRBJ1-4; 11 nucleotides line up with TRBD1. CDR3 size: 13 residues. V lost 3 bases and J lost 10; bases outside the gene matches: 1. The germline gives CDR1 MDHEN, CDR2 SYDVKM.